The 3 T cell receptor beta chains presented below share a single source sample, sequenced in a study of CD8 T cells in Susac syndrome. With random hexamers, 0.5 to 1 ug RNA was reverse transcribed. One entry per CDR3 protein results from TCRdb running MiXCR on the immunoSEQ multiplex PCR reads. Among around 130,000 distinct CDR3 sequences listed, about 95% were seen once. Sequencing was done on a sample of CD4+ T cells from PBMCs. The source is a human donor in good health.

V and J are TRBV3-1 and TRBJ2-1, with a tentative D call TRBD2 (6 bases). Germline lookup yields CDR1 LGHDT and CDR2 YNNKEL (reference sequence). The V gene lost 4 bases and the J gene lost 6 bases, with 19 bases spanning the gap. The CDR3 sequence is 16 residues long. The CDR3 DNA sequence: TGTGCCAGCAGCCCCACCCGAGGGGAGGTGGCCAATGAGCAGTTCTTC. Its translation is CASSPTRGEVANEQFF.

The chain employs TRBV27 and TRBJ2-7, with 8 bases aligning to TRBD1. The CDR3 has 14 residues. In germline, CDR1 is MNHEY, CDR2 SMNVEV (reference sequence). The trim removed 5 bases at V and 2 bases at J, leaving 5 bases unmatched. The CDR3 protein is CASSPRTGPYEQYF. CDR3 sequence (DNA): TGTGCCAGCAGTCCGCGGACAGGGCCCTACGAGCAGTACTTC.

The chain combines TRBV24-1 with TRBJ2-2, with D perhaps matching TRBD1 or TRBD2 (6 bases each). CDR3 length: 13 residues. In germline, CDR1 is KGHDR, CDR2 SFDVKD. With 9 bases removed from V and 10 bases from J, the gap between germline ends came to 17 bases. The CDR3: CATRRTVREELFF. The CDR3 coding sequence is TGTGCCACCCGCCGGACAGTGCGGGAGGAGCTGTTTTTT.